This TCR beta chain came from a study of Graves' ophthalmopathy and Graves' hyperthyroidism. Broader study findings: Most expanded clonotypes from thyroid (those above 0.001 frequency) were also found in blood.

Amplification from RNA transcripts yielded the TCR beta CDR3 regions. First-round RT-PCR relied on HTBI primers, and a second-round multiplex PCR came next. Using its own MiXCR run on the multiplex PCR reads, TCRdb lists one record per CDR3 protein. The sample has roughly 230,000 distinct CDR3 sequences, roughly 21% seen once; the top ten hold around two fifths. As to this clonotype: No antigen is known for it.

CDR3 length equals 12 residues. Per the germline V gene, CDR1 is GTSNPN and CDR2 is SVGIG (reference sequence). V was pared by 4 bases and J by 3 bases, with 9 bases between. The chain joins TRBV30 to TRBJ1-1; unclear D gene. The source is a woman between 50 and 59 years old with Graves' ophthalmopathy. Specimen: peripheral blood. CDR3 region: CAWIGSYTEAFF. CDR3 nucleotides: TGTGCCTGGATCGGCAGTTACACTGAAGCTTTCTTT.